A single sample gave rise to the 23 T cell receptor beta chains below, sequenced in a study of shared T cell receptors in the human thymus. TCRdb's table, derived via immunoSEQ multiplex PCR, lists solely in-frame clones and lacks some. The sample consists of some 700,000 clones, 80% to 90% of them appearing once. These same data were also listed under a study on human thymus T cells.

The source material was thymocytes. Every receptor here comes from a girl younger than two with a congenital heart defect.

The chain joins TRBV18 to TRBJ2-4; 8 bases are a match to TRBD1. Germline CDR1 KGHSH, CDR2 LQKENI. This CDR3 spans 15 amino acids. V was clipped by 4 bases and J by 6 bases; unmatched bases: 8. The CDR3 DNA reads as TGTGCCAGCTCACTCGCAGGGGGCTCGAGAAACATTCAGTACTTC. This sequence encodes CASSLAGGSRNIQYF.

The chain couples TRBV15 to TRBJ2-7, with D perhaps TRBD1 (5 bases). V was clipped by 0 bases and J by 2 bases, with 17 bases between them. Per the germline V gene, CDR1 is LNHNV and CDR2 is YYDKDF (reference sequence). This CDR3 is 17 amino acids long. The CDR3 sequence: CATSRDDRQGSPYEQYF. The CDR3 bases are TGTGCCACCAGCAGAGACGACCGCCAGGGTTCTCCCTACGAGCAGTACTTC.

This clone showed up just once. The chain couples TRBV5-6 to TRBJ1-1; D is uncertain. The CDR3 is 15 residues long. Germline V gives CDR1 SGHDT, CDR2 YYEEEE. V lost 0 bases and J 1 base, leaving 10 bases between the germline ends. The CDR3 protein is CASSLGQASNTEAFF. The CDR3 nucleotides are TGTGCCAGCAGCTTGGGCCAGGCCTCGAACACTGAAGCTTTCTTT.

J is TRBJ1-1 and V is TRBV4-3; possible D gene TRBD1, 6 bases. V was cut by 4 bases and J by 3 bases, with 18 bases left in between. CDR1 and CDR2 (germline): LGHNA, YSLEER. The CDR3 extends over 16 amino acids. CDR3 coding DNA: TGCGCCAGCAGCCGACTTACAGGGTCTATGGACACTGAAGCTTTCTTT. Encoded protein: CASSRLTGSMDTEAFF.

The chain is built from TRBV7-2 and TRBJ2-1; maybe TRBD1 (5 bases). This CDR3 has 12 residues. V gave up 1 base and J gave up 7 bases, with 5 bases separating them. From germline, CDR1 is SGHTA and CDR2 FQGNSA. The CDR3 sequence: CASSLEGNEQFF. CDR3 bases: TGTGCCAGCAGCTTAGAGGGGAATGAGCAGTTCTTC.

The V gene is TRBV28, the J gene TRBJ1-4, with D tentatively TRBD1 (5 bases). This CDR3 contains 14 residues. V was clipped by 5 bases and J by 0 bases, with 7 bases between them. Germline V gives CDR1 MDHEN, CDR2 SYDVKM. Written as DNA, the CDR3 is TGTGCCAGCAGTAGGGGTACAACTAATGAAAAACTGTTTTTT. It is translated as CASSRGTTNEKLFF. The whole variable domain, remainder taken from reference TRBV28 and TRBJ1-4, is DVKVTQSSRYLVKRTGEKVFLECVQDMDHENMFWYRQDPGLGLRLIYFSYDVKMKEKGDIPEGYSVSREKKERFSLILESASTNQTSMYLCASSRGTTNEKLFFGSGTQLSVL.

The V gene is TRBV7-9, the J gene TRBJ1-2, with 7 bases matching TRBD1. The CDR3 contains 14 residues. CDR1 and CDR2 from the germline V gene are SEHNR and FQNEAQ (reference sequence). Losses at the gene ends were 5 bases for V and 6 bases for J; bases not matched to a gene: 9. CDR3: CASSPPLDRHGYTF. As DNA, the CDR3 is TGTGCCAGCAGCCCGCCATTGGACAGGCATGGCTACACCTTC. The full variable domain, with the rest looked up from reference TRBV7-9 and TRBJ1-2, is DTGVSQNPRHKITKRGQNVTFRCDPISEHNRLYWYRQTLGQGPEFLTYFQNEAQLEKSRLLSDRFSAERPKGSFSTLEIQRTEQGDSAMYLCASSPPLDRHGYTFGSGTRLTVV.

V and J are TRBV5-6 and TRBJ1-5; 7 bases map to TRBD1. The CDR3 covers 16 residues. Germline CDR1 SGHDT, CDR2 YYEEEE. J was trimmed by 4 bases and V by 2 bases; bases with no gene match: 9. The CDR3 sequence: CASSLYRGMENQPQHF. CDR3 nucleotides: TGTGCCAGCAGCTTATACAGGGGAATGGAGAATCAGCCCCAGCATTTT.

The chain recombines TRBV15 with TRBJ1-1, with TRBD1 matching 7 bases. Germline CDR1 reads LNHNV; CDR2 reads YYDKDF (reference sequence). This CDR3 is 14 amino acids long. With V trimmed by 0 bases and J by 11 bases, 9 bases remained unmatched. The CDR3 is CATSREGRGSAAFF. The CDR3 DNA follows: TGTGCCACCAGCAGAGAGGGCAGGGGGTCCGCGGCTTTCTTT.

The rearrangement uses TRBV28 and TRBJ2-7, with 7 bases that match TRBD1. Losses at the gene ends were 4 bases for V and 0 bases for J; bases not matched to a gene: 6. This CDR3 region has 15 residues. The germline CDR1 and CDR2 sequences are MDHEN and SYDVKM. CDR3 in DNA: TGTGCCAGCAGTTCTATGGGACAGAGCTCCTACGAGCAGTACTTC. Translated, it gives CASSSMGQSSYEQYF.

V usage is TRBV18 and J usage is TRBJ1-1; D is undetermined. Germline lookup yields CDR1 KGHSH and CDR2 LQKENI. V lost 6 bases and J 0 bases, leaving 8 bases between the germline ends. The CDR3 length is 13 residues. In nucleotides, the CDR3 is TGTGCCAGCTCGTACTGGTTGAACACTGAAGCTTTCTTT. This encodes CASSYWLNTEAFF.

In DNA form, the CDR3 reads TGTGCCAGCAGCGCTACCCACAGGGCACCGAACACTGAAGCTTTCTTT. Protein sequence: CASSATHRAPNTEAFF. This chain joins TRBV5-4 and TRBJ1-1; maybe TRBD1 (6 bases). Germline assignment: CDR1 SGHNT and CDR2 YYREEE (reference sequence). Trimming pared 4 bases from V and 1 base from J, leaving 17 bases between. The CDR3 loop spans 16 amino acids.

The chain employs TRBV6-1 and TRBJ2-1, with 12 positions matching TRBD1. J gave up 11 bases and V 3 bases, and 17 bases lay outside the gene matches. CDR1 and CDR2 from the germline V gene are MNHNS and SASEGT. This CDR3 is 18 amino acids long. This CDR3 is CASSDGDRGPGVARQQFF. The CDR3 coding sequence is TGTGCCAGCAGTGACGGGGACAGGGGGCCGGGTGTCGCGCGGCAGCAGTTCTTC.

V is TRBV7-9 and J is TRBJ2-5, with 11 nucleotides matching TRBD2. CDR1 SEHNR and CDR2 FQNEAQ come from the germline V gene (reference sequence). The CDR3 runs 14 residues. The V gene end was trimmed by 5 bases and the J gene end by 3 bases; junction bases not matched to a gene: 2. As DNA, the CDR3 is TGTGCCAGCAGCCCGGGACTAGCGGAAGAGACCCAGTACTTC. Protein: CASSPGLAEETQYF.

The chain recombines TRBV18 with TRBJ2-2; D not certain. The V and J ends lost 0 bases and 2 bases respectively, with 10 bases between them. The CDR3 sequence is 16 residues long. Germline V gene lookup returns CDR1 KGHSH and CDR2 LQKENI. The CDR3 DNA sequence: TGTGCCAGCTCACCACCGGTGGGCACCAACACCGGGGAGCTGTTTTTT. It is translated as CASSPPVGTNTGELFF.

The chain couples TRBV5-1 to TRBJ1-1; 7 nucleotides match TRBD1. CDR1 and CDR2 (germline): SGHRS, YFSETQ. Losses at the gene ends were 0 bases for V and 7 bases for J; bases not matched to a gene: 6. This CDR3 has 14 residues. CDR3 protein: CASSLDSGQVEAFF. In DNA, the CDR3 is TGCGCCAGCAGCTTGGATTCTGGACAGGTTGAAGCTTTCTTT.

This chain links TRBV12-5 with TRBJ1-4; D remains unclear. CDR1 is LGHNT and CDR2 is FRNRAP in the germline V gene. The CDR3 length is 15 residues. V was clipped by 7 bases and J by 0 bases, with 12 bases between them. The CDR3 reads CASAKQNATNEKLFF. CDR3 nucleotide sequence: TGTGCTAGTGCAAAGCAAAATGCAACTAATGAAAAACTGTTTTTT.

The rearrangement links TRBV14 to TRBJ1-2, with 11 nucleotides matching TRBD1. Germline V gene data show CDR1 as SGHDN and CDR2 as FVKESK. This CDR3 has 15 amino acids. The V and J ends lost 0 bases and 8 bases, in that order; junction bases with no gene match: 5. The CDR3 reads CASSQDGGQGEGYTF. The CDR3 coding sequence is TGTGCCAGCAGCCAAGACGGGGGACAGGGGGAAGGCTACACCTTC. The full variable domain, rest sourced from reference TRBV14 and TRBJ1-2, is EAGVTQFPSHSVIEKGQTVTLRCDPISGHDNLYWYRRVMGKEIKFLLHFVKESKQDESGMPNNRFLAERTGGTYSTLKVQPAELEDSGVYFCASSQDGGQGEGYTFGSGTRLTVV.

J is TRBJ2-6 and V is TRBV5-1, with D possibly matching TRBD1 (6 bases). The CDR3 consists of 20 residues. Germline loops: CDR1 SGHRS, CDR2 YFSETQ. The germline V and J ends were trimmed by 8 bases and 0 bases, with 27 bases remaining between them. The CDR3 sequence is CASRDRGMGATSSGANVLTF. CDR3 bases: TGCGCCAGTCGAGATCGGGGAATGGGGGCAACTTCCTCTGGGGCCAACGTCCTGACTTTC.

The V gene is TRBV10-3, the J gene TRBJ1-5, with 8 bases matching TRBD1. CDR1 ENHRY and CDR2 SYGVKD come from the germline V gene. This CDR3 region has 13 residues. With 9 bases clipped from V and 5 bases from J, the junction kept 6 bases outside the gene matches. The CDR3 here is CAINRQGHQPQHF. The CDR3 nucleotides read TGTGCCATTAATCGACAGGGGCATCAGCCCCAGCATTTT.

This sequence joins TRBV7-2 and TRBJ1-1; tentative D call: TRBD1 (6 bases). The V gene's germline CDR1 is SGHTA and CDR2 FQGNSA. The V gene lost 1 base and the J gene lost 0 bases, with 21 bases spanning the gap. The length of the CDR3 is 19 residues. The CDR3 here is CASSLDEAFLTGLNTEAFF. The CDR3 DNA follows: TGTGCCAGCAGCTTAGATGAAGCGTTTCTTACAGGGCTGAACACTGAAGCTTTCTTT. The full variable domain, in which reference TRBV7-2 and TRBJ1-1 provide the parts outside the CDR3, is GAGVSQSPSNKVTEKGKDVELRCDPISGHTALYWYRQSLGQGLEFLIYFQGNSAPDKSGLPSDRFSAERTGGSVSTLTIQRTQQEDSAVYLCASSLDEAFLTGLNTEAFFGQGTRLTVV.

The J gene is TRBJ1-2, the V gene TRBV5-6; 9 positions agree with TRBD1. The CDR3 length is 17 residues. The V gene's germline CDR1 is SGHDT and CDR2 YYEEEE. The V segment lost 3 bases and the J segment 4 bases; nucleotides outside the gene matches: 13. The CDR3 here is CASSWGLDRGLVYGYTF. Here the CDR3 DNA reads TGTGCCAGCAGCTGGGGGTTGGACAGGGGTTTGGTCTATGGCTACACCTTC.

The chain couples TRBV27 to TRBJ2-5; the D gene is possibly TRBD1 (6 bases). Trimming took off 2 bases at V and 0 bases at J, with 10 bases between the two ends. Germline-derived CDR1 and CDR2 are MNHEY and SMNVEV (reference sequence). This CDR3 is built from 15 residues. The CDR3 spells CASSLAGEYQETQYF. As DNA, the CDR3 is TGTGCCAGCAGTTTAGCAGGGGAGTACCAAGAGACCCAGTACTTC.